This TCR beta chain was captured by sequencing in a study of cytomegalovirus exposure and HLA in healthy donors. Trimming left V 7 bases short and J 6 bases short, with 18 bases between. CDR1 is LNHDA, CDR2 SQIVND, per germline (reference sequence). The CDR3 is 14 residues long. Vbeta (60) and Jbeta (13) primers were used in the PCR. Method: immunoSEQ multiplex PCR; TCRdb's copy keeps in-frame clones and lacks some. The sample has about 120,000 clones; 77% are singletons. What was sequenced was PBMCs. The chain carries TRBV19 and TRBJ1-1, with D perhaps matching TRBD1 (6 bases). The TCR comes from a human donor in good health. The CDR3, as DNA: TGTGCCAGTACCCGAGACAGGAGAGTATCTGAAGCTTTCTTT. Translating it yields CASTRDRRVSEAFF. Variable domain in full (rest from reference TRBV19 and TRBJ1-1): DGGITQSPKYLFRKEGQNVTLSCEQNLNHDAMYWYRQDPGQGLRLIYYSQIVNDFQKGDIAEGYSVSREKKESFPLTVTSAQKNPTAFYLCASTRDRRVSEAFFGQGTRLTVV.